The text below deals with one TCR beta chain. The data originate from a study of shared clonotypes between healthy human individuals. The data were produced by immunoSEQ multiplex PCR, yet TCRdb's version contains in-frame clones alone and is incomplete. The sample lists more than 400,000 clones, about 96% occurring once. Germline CDR1 reads MDHEN; CDR2 reads SYDVKM. The CDR3 loop spans 12 amino acids. V lost 7 bases and J 4 bases, leaving 8 bases between the germline ends. What was sequenced was naive CD4+ T cells sorted from blood. Specified subset: CD45RA+ positively selected. The chain links TRBV28 to TRBJ1-3; D ambiguous. The sequence came from a woman in her thirties in good health. CDR3: CASKERGNTIYF. CDR3 bases: TGTGCCAGCAAGGAGAGAGGAAACACCATATATTTT.